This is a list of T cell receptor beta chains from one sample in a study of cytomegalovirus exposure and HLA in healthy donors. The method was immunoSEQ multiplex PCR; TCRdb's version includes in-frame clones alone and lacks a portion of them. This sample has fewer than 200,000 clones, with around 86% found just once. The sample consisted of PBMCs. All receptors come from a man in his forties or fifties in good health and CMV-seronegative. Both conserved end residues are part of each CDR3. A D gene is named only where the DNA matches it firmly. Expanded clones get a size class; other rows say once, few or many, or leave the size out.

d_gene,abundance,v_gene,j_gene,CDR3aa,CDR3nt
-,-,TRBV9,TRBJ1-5,CASSATGGSNQPQHF,TGTGCCAGCAGCGCTACGGGGGGTAGCAATCAGCCCCAGCATTTT
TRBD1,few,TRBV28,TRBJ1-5,CASSSPLRLRTGQPQHF,TGTGCCAGCAGTTCACCTCTCAGACTCCGGACAGGGCAGCCCCAGCATTTT
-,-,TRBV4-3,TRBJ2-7,CASSQDRRRQYF,TGCGCCAGCAGCCAAGATCGGCGGCGGCAGTACTTC
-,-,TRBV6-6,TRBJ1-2,CASSLRTTGYNYTF,TGTGCCAGCAGTCTACGGACAACAGGGTACAACTACACCTTC
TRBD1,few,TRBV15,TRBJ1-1,CATSRGAGQVNTEAFF,TGTGCCACCAGCAGAGGCGCGGGACAGGTGAACACTGAAGCTTTCTTT
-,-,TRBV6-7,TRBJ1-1,CASSATGSVVTEAFF,TGTGCCAGCAGTGCCACAGGGTCTGTCGTCACTGAAGCTTTCTTT
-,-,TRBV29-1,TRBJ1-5,CSVGFDWQGPKKVSNQPQHF,TGCAGCGTTGGATTCGATTGGCAGGGGCCCAAGAAGGTTAGCAATCAGCCCCAGCATTTT
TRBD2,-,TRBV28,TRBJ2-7,CASSPSAGSYEQYF,TGTGCCAGCTCCCCTTCAGCGGGGTCCTACGAGCAGTACTTC
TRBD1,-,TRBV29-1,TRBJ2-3,CSVGQGRDTQYF,TGCAGCGTTGGACAGGGGAGAGATACGCAGTATTTT
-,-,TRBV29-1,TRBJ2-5,CSVDIGGDETQYF,TGCAGCGTGGACATCGGAGGGGATGAGACCCAGTACTTC
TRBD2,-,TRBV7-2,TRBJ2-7,CASSSRTSRGSRYEQYF,TGTGCCAGCAGCTCAAGGACTAGTCGCGGGAGTAGGTACGAGCAGTACTTC
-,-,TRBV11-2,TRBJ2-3,CASSLVVTSTDTQYF,TGTGCCAGCAGCTTGGTTGTGACTAGCACAGATACGCAGTATTTT
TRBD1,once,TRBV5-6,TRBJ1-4,CASSLKTGAPNEKLFF,TGTGCCAGCAGCCTAAAGACAGGGGCTCCTAATGAAAAACTGTTTTTT
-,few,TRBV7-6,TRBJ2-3,CASSQAVWGTDTQYF,TGTGCCAGCAGCCAAGCGGTGTGGGGCACAGATACGCAGTATTTT
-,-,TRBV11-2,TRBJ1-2,CASSLPGLNGYTF,TGTGCCAGCAGCTTACCAGGTCTTAATGGCTACACCTTC
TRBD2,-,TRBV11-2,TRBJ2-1,CASSLGDSGRNEQFF,TGTGCCAGCAGCTTAGGGGATAGCGGGAGGAATGAGCAGTTCTTC
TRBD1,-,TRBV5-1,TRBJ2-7,CASKTGEALNLEQYF,TGCGCCAGCAAGACAGGGGAGGCCCTAAACCTCGAGCAGTACTTC
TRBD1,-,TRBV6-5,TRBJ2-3,CASSKGQGWADTQYF,TGTGCCAGCAGCAAGGGACAGGGGTGGGCAGATACGCAGTATTTT
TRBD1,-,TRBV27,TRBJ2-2,CASSSPGTGGSGELFF,TGTGCCAGCAGTTCACCCGGGACAGGGGGCTCCGGGGAGCTGTTTTTT
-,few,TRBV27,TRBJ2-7,CASRDRLGSYEQYF,TGTGCCAGCAGAGACAGGTTAGGCTCCTACGAGCAGTACTTC
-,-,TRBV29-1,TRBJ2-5,CSARGGAGTQYF,TGCAGCGCTCGAGGAGGGGCGGGGACCCAGTACTTC
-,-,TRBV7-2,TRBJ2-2,CASSFNWNTGELFF,TGTGCCAGCAGCTTCAACTGGAACACCGGGGAGCTGTTTTTT
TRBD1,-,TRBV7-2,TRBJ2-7,CASRPHSQGASSYEQYF,TGTGCCAGCAGACCCCATTCACAGGGGGCTTCTTCCTACGAGCAGTACTTC
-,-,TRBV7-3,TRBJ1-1,CASSTGIYTEAFF,TGTGCCAGCAGCACCGGGATTTACACTGAAGCTTTCTTT
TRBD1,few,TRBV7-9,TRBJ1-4,CASSLRTGGPEKLFF,TGTGCCAGCAGCCTCAGGACAGGGGGCCCTGAAAAACTGTTTTTT
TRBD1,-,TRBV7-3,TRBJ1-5,CASSATGVRNQPQHF,TGTGCCAGCAGCGCCACAGGGGTTCGCAATCAGCCCCAGCATTTT
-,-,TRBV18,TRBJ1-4,CASSPTSTNEKLFF,TGTGCCAGCTCACCAACCAGTACTAATGAAAAACTGTTTTTT
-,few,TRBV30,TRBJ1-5,CAWSVNRTPYSNQPQHF,TGTGCCTGGAGTGTAAACAGGACGCCCTATAGCAATCAGCCCCAGCATTTT
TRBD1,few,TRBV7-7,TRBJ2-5,CASSSTGEETQYF,TGTGCTAGCAGCTCGACAGGGGAAGAGACCCAGTACTTC
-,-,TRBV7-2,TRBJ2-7,CASSLGLEGNEQYF,TGTGCCAGCAGCTTAGGGCTGGAGGGAAACGAGCAGTACTTC
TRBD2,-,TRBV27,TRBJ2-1,CASSLGGLAGDEQFF,TGTGCCAGCAGTTTGGGAGGACTAGCGGGAGATGAGCAGTTCTTC
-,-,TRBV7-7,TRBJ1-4,CASSQDWNEKLFF,TGTGCTAGCAGCCAGGACTGGAATGAAAAACTGTTTTTT
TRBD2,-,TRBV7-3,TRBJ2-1,CASSGGGGRADNEQFF,TGTGCCAGCAGCGGTGGGGGCGGGAGGGCCGACAATGAGCAGTTCTTC
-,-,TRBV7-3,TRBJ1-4,CASSQGTNEKLFF,TGTGCCAGCAGTCAGGGTACTAATGAAAAACTGTTTTTT
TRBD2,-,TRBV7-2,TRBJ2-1,CASSLSASAASGGNEQFF,TGTGCCAGCAGCTTAAGCGCTTCCGCAGCGTCGGGGGGGAATGAGCAGTTCTTC
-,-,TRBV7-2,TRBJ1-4,CASSLNRGGNEKLFF,TGTGCCAGCAGCTTAAATAGGGGGGGGAATGAAAAACTGTTTTTT
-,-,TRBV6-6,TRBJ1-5,CASSYAQGGQPQHF,TGTGCCAGCAGTTACGCACAGGGCGGTCAGCCCCAGCATTTT
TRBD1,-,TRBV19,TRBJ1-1,CASRGQGATEAFF,TGTGCCAGTAGGGGACAGGGGGCCACTGAAGCTTTCTTT
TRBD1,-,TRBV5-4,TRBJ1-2,CASSQRTGSGYTF,TGTGCCAGCAGCCAGAGGACAGGGTCTGGCTACACCTTC
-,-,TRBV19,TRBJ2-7,CASSPGLALTYEQYF,TGTGCCAGTAGCCCTGGCTTAGCCCTAACTTACGAGCAGTACTTC
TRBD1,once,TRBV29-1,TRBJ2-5,CSVGQGSPETQYF,TGCAGCGTCGGACAGGGGAGCCCAGAGACCCAGTACTTC
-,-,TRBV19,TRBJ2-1,CASGGLTYNEQFF,TGTGCCAGCGGCGGGTTGACCTACAATGAGCAGTTCTTC
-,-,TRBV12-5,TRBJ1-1,CASGLPRGVNTEAFF,TGTGCTAGTGGTTTGCCCCGGGGAGTGAACACTGAAGCTTTCTTT
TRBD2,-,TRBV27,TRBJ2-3,CASSFPGTSGSDTQYF,TGTGCCAGCAGTTTCCCCGGGACTAGCGGGAGCGATACGCAGTATTTT
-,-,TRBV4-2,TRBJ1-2,CASSQPSAGQYGYTF,TGTGCCAGCAGCCAACCATCCGCCGGACAGTATGGCTACACCTTC
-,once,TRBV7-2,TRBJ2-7,CASSSGLNYEQYF,TGTGCCAGCAGCTCGGGTCTCAACTACGAGCAGTACTTC
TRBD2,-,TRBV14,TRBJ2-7,CASSPLTLAGAGEQYF,TGTGCCAGCAGCCCCCTAACGTTAGCGGGGGCAGGGGAGCAGTACTTC
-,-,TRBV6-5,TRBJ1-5,CASSQRGRERQPQHF,TGTGCCAGCAGTCAGAGGGGCCGGGAGCGGCAGCCCCAGCATTTT
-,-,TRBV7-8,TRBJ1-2,CASSSEGRHNYGYTF,TGTGCCAGCAGCTCGGAGGGACGGCATAACTATGGCTACACCTTC
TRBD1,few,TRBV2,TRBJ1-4,CASSRQGTNEKLFF,TGTGCCAGCAGTCGACAGGGAACTAATGAAAAACTGTTTTTT
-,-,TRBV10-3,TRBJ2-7,CAISDRLTGSYEQYF,TGTGCCATCAGTGACCGACTTACAGGGTCCTACGAGCAGTACTTC
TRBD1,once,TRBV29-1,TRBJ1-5,CSPSGTGTPNYSNQPQHF,TGCAGCCCCTCCGGGACAGGTACCCCAAATTATAGCAATCAGCCCCAGCATTTT
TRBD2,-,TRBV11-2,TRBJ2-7,CASSSQIAAGEYEQYF,TGTGCCAGCAGCTCCCAGATTGCCGCGGGAGAATACGAGCAGTACTTC
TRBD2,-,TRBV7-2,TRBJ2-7,CASSSLTSGVSYEQYF,TGTGCCAGCAGCTCCCTGACTAGCGGGGTATCCTACGAGCAGTACTTC
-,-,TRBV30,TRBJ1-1,CACISGPWVMRGAFF,TGTGCCTGTATATCCGGGCCATGGGTGATGCGGGGAGCTTTCTTT
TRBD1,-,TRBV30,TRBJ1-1,CAWSGQGTHTNTEAFF,TGTGCCTGGAGTGGACAGGGGACCCATACAAACACTGAAGCTTTCTTT
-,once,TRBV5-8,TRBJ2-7,CASSRRQDATHEQYF,TGTGCCAGCAGCCGAAGACAGGACGCGACCCACGAGCAGTACTTC